The clone carrying this T cell receptor (beta chain) was counted between two and nine times. Its antigen is unknown. The source of the sample is a study of T-cell memory formation after mild COVID-19. Across the study: TCR clusters largely stayed donor specific.

Study-level findings and limits: There was a balanced CD4/CD8 profile in clones contracting day 15 to 85, and later expanders leaned CD4+.

5'RACE, which relied on constant-segment primers, yielded TCR alpha and TCR beta cDNA libraries carrying sample barcodes and UMIs. One entry per CDR3 protein results from TCRdb running MiXCR on the 5' RACE reads. The data contain about 360,000 distinct CDR3 sequences, approximately 15% of them singletons. The sequencing input was PBMCs or a T cell subset sorted from them (not recorded which). This TCR was sampled from a man between 18 and 29 years old who had mild COVID-19 (a few samples of this study predate the infection). Cell type and time point are not known.

The CDR3 here is CASSLQTAAADTQYF. The CDR3 DNA is TGTGCCAGCAGCCTACAAACAGCGGCGGCAGATACGCAGTATTTT. This sequence joins TRBV7-2 and TRBJ2-3; D may be TRBD2 (5 bases). V dropped 5 bases and J dropped 4 bases, with 16 bases sitting between them. CDR3 length equals 15 residues. Germline CDR1 and CDR2: SGHTA and FQGNSA.